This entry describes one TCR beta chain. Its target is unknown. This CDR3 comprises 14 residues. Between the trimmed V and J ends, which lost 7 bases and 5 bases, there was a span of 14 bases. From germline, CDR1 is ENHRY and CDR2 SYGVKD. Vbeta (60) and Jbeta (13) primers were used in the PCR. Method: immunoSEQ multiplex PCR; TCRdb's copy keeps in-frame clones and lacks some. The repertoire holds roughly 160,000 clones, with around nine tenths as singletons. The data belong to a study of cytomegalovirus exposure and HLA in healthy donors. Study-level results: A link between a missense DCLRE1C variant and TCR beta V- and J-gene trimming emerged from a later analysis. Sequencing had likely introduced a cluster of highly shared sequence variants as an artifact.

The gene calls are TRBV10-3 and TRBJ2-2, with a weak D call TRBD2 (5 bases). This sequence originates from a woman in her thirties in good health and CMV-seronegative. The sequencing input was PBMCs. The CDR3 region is CAITKEVRTGELFF. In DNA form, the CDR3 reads TGTGCCATCACAAAGGAGGTGCGGACCGGGGAGCTGTTTTTT.